The 9 T cell receptor beta chains given below trace back to one sample, sequenced in a study of read filtering for tumor transcriptome and immune sequencing. From 300 to 450 ng of RNA, a library with molecular barcoded alpha/delta and beta/gamma adaptors was made. TCRdb passed the reads through MiXCR, listing each CDR3 protein once. The sample has some 41,000 distinct CDR3 sequences, 10% to 15% seen once. Sequencing used a population of CD138-negative cells sorted from bone marrow. The receptor set was obtained from a donor over 35 with multiple myeloma.

This clonotype was counted at least ten times. The chain combines TRBV20-1 with TRBJ1-1; D remains ambiguous. CDR3 length equals 14 residues. Per the germline V gene, CDR1 is DFQATT and CDR2 is SNEGSKA (reference sequence). Trimming shortened V by 4 bases and J by 0 bases, and 12 bases separated the two germline ends. The CDR3 nucleotides read TGCAGTGCTACGCCCCCTAGGGTGAACACTGAAGCTTTCTTT. This encodes CSATPPRVNTEAFF.

This clonotype was recorded many times. This chain connects TRBV4-2 to TRBJ2-7; D call uncertain. The CDR3 consists of 13 residues. V was clipped by 5 bases and J by 0 bases, with 8 bases between them. Germline V gene data show CDR1 as LGHNA and CDR2 as YNFKEQ. The CDR3 coding sequence is TGTGCCAGCAGCTTGCCTAGCTCCTACGAGCAGTACTTC. Its translation: CASSLPSSYEQYF.

Many counts were recorded for this clonotype. V usage is TRBV7-9 and J usage is TRBJ2-7; 7 bases fit TRBD2. J lost 4 bases, V lost 6 bases, and 3 bases had no gene match. The CDR3 has 12 residues. Germline CDR1 SEHNR, CDR2 FQNEAQ (reference sequence). For the CDR3, the DNA is TGTGCCAGCAGTTACGGGGGGTACGAGCAGTACTTC. Translating it yields CASSYGGYEQYF.

This clonotype was detected ten times or more. This rearrangement joins TRBV20-1 to TRBJ2-3, with 7 bases matching TRBD2. The CDR3 is made up of 15 amino acids. From germline, CDR1 is DFQATT and CDR2 SNEGSKA (reference sequence). The J segment lost 1 base and the V segment lost 4 bases, leaving 8 bases of the junction unmatched. The CDR3, as DNA: TGCAGTGCTAAGGTTGATCGGGGGGGCACAGATACGCAGTATTTT. Amino acid sequence: CSAKVDRGGTDTQYF.

Comments on this clonotype: Possible read error: a much larger clone is one base away. This chain links TRBV29-1 with TRBJ2-2; TRBD1 or TRBD2 may be the D gene (5 bases each). Per germline, CDR1 SQVTM and CDR2 ANQGSEA. There are 14 residues in the CDR3. CDR3 region: CSVRRQGSTGELLF. CDR3 DNA sequence: TGCAGCGTTCGGAGGCAGGGTTCCACCGGGGAGCTGCTTTTT.

This clonotype was detected ten times or more. The chain links TRBV20-1 to TRBJ2-3; D is uncertain. The CDR3 is 12 residues long. Germline V gives CDR1 DFQATT, CDR2 SNEGSKA (reference sequence). The V gene lost 4 bases and the J gene lost 6 bases, with 11 bases spanning the gap. The DNA of the CDR3 is TGCAGTGCTATCGAGAACACGGATACGCAGTATTTT. Its protein is CSAIENTDTQYF.

V is TRBV4-1 and J is TRBJ1-2; D is unclear. CDR1 MGHRA and CDR2 YSYEKL come from the germline V gene. Trimming stripped 0 bases from V and 1 base from J, with 9 bases between. The CDR3 contains 15 residues. The CDR3 DNA follows: TGCGCCAGCAGCCAAGACGAACAGAATAACTATGGCTACACCTTC. It translates to CASSQDEQNNYGYTF.

This clonotype was detected a few times. A read error may explain this, as a much larger clone is one base away. J is TRBJ2-7 and V is TRBV11-2; 7 bases are shared with TRBD1. Germline V gene data show CDR1 as SGHAT and CDR2 as FQNNGV. The CDR3 extends over 15 amino acids. Trimming took 1 base from V and 6 from J; bases not matched to a gene: 9. The CDR3 nucleotides read TGTGCCAGCAGCTTAGTTACAGGGGTAAGCCGCGAGCAGTACTTC. Protein product: CASSLVTGVSREQYF.

A remark on this clonotype: A much more abundant neighbour one base away suggests this may be a read error. The V gene is TRBV7-2, the J gene TRBJ2-1; maybe TRBD2 (5 bases). Trimming took off 3 bases at V and 10 bases at J, with 13 bases between the two ends. This CDR3 is 13 amino acids long. Germline V lookup: CDR1 SGHTA, CDR2 FQGNSA. The CDR3 region is CASSFTGSFEQFF. CDR3 sequence (DNA): TGTGCCAGCAGCTTCACGGGGTCCTTCGAGCAGTTCTTC.